These 4 T cell receptor beta chains originate from one sample sequenced in a study of metastatic and nonmetastatic thyroid tumors. Thyroid surgery had not been preceded by any treatment in any patient. TCRdb re-clonotyped the PCR reads through MiXCR. The sample carries roughly 63,000 clones, 16% recorded once. Sequencing was performed on blood. The receptors stem from a male donor with papillary thyroid cancer or a benign thyroid nodule (not recorded which). Some clones in this sample may be carry-over from other donors' samples.

This clone was seen a few times. The chain carries TRBV27 and TRBJ2-1; D remains ambiguous. Per germline, CDR1 MNHEY and CDR2 SMNVEV (reference sequence). CDR3 size: 14 residues. The V gene lost 5 bases and the J gene lost 1 base, with 9 bases spanning the gap. CDR3 residues: CASSRTVSYNEQFF. CDR3 coding DNA: TGTGCCAGCAGTAGAACAGTATCCTACAATGAGCAGTTCTTC.

This clone was recorded many times. The chain carries TRBV11-3 and TRBJ2-6; 8 bases map to TRBD1. This CDR3 is built from 18 residues. In germline, CDR1 is SGHNT, CDR2 YENEEA. Germline trimming cut 2 bases from V and 0 bases from J; bases unmatched to any gene: 6. CDR3 residues: CASSLYGTGSSGANVLTF. The DNA of the CDR3 is TGTGCCAGCAGCTTATACGGGACAGGTAGCTCTGGGGCCAACGTCCTGACTTTC.

This clone came up many times. This chain uses TRBV7-9 with TRBJ1-1; D is unclear. Trimming pared 5 bases from V and 10 bases from J, leaving 11 bases between. CDR1 SEHNR and CDR2 FQNEAQ come from the germline V gene (reference sequence). CDR3 length equals 11 residues. CDR3 sequence reads: CASSDREVAFF. The CDR3 DNA is TGTGCCAGCAGCGACCGGGAGGTAGCTTTCTTT.

The chain recombines TRBV11-2 with TRBJ2-7; D possibly corresponds to TRBD1 (5 bases). V lost 0 bases and J 5 bases, leaving 20 bases between the germline ends. The germline V gene encodes CDR1 SGHAT and CDR2 FQNNGV. The CDR3 is 17 amino acids. The CDR3 reads CASSLDLESGFIDEQYV. CDR3 in DNA: TGTGCCAGCAGCTTAGATCTAGAGTCAGGGTTCATCGACGAGCAGTACGTC.